This record concerns one T cell receptor (beta chain) sequence. Its specificity is not known. The data stem from a study of post-analysis software for immune sequencing data. Per germline, CDR1 LNHDA and CDR2 SQIVND (reference sequence). The V gene lost 9 bases and the J gene lost 7 bases, with 16 bases spanning the gap. The CDR3 totals 13 residues. Unique-molecular-identifier-tagged TCR beta cDNA libraries were used. TCRdb independently ran MiXCR on the PCR reads; one entry per CDR3 protein. The sample lists about 200,000 distinct CDR3 sequences, 25% to 30% seen once, with 3% to 4% in the top ten. Whole-study results and caveats: Compared with controls, patients had more of about 5 TRBV segments, including TRBV5-6, TRBV5-1 and TRBV20-1.

J is TRBJ2-1 and V is TRBV19, with D perhaps matching TRBD1 (5 bases). The TCR comes from a girl aged 2-17 years with multiple sclerosis. Sequenced sample: blood. CDR3 loop: CASLDWTRNEQFF. In DNA, the CDR3 is TGTGCCAGCCTGGATTGGACAAGAAATGAGCAGTTCTTC.